The following is a T cell receptor beta chain sequence with its context. The assay was run at deep level. PCR replicates performed on unsorted PBMC used 300 to 350 ng DNA, approximately 30,000 T cell genomes. In the original processing: Filtering differed, since immunoSEQ gave only junction sequences and no quality scores. This table comes from immunoSEQ multiplex PCR, and its TCRdb copy is limited to in-frame clones, with some not included. The V and J calls and clone size come from that table; D and trimming were worked out from the DNA. The repertoire holds approximately 480,000 clones, 60% to 80% seen once, with around 12% in the top ten. In germline, CDR1 is SGHTA, CDR2 FQGTGA. Trimming took 0 bases from V and 15 from J, leaving 21 bases between them. The CDR3 runs 15 residues. None of the donors, who were healthy HIV-negative adults, had recently had acute infections or vaccinations. These data belong to a study of shared clonotypes between healthy human individuals.

The origin of this receptor is a woman aged 40 to 50 in good health. Some clones in this sample may be carry-over from other donors' samples. The rearrangement links TRBV7-3 to TRBJ2-1; either TRBD1 or TRBD2 may fit D (5 bases each). Sample: PBMCs. As DNA, the CDR3 is TGTGCCAGCAGCTTAACGCCCCACGGGACCGAATTGTCGTTCTTC. This gives the protein CASSLTPHGTELSFF.